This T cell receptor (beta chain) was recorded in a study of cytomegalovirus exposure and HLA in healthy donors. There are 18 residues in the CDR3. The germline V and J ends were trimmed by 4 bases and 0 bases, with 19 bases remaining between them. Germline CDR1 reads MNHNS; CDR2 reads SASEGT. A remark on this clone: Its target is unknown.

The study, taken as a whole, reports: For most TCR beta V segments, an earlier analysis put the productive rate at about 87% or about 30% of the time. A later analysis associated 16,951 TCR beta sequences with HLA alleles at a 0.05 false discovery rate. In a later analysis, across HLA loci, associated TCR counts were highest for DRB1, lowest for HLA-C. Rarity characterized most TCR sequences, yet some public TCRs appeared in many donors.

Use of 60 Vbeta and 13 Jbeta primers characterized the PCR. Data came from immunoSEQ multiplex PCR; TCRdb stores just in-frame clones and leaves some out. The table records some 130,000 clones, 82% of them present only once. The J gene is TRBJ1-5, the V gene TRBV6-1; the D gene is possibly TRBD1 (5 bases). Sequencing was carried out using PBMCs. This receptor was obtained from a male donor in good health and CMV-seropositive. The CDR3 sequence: CASSVLIVGGDSNQPQHF. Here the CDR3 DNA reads TGTGCCAGCAGTGTCCTCATTGTGGGGGGGGATAGCAATCAGCCCCAGCATTTT.